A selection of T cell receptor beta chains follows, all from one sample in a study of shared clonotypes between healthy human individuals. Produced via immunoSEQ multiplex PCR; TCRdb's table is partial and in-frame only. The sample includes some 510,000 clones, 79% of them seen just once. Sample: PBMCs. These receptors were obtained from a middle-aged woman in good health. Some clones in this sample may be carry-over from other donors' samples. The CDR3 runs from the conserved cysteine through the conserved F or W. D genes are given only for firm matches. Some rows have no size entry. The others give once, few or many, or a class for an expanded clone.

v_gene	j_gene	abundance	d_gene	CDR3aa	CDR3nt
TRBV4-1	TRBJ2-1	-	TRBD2	CASSQAPTSGSYNEQFF	TGCGCCAGCAGCCAAGCTCCCACTAGCGGCTCCTACAATGAGCAGTTCTTC
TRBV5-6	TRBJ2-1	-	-	CASRGTDNEQFF	TGTGCCAGCAGGGGAACGGACAATGAGCAGTTCTTC
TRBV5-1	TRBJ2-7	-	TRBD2	CASSWAGREQYF	TGCGCCAGCAGCTGGGCCGGGAGGGAGCAGTACTTC
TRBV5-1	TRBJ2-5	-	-	CASSLTGTFGETQYF	TGCGCCAGCAGCCTAACAGGGACGTTCGGGGAGACCCAGTACTTC
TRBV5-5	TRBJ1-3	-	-	CASSLAGSGNTIYF	TGTGCCAGCAGCTTGGCCGGCTCTGGAAACACCATATATTTT
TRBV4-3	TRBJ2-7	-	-	CASSQKTGPILNEQYF	TGCGCCAGCAGCCAGAAAACGGGACCCATCCTAAACGAGCAGTACTTC
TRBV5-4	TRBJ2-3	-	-	CATSQDGSSTDTQYF	TGTGCCACCAGTCAGGACGGCTCTAGCACAGATACGCAGTATTTT
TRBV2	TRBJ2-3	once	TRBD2	CASTRLAADTQYF	TGTGCCAGCACTCGACTAGCGGCAGATACGCAGTATTTT
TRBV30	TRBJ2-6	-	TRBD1	CAWSRDRGVTGANVLTF	TGTGCCTGGAGTCGGGACAGGGGAGTTACCGGGGCCAACGTCCTGACTTTC
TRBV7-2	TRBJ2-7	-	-	CASSDTLYEQYF	TGTGCCAGCAGCGACACGCTCTACGAGCAGTACTTC
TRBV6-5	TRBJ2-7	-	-	CASSYRRGYEQYF	TGTGCCAGCAGTTACCGCAGGGGTTACGAGCAGTACTTC
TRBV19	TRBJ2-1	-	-	CASSIPTGRRDNEQFF	TGTGCCAGTAGTATCCCAACCGGGAGAAGAGACAATGAGCAGTTCTTC
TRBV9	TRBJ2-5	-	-	CASSVDALGLGETQYF	TGTGCCAGCAGCGTAGATGCACTTGGCCTCGGGGAGACCCAGTACTTC
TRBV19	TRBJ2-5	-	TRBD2	CASSTGLAGWETQYF	TGTGCCAGTAGTACCGGACTAGCGGGATGGGAGACCCAGTACTTC